The next 30 T cell receptor beta chains were all read from a single sample in a study of blood T cell repertoires in COVID-19. Sequencing used immunoSEQ multiplex PCR; TCRdb keeps in-frame clones, though not all of them. This table has fewer than 250,000 clones, approximately 82% appearing once. The source material was peripheral blood. These receptors were obtained from a woman between 35 and 50 years old with acute or convalescent COVID-19.

The chain combines TRBV5-5 with TRBJ2-7; D is perhaps TRBD2 (6 bases). The length of the CDR3 is 14 residues. The V and J ends lost 3 bases and 3 bases respectively, with 13 bases between them. Germline CDR1 reads SGHKS; CDR2 reads YYEKEE (reference sequence). CDR3 in amino acids: CASSSPTRDYEQYF. The CDR3 DNA reads TGTGCCAGCAGCTCCCCGACGCGGGACTACGAGCAGTACTTC.

The chain links TRBV12-5 to TRBJ2-5; TRBD2 is a possible D gene (6 bases). The CDR3 consists of 17 residues. Trimming pared 1 base from V and 5 bases from J, leaving 20 bases between. The germline CDR1 and CDR2 sequences are LGHNT and FRNRAP. CDR3: CASGLASSTSGDETQYF. In DNA, the CDR3 is TGTGCTAGTGGTTTGGCGAGTTCGACTAGTGGAGACGAGACCCAGTACTTC.

This chain uses TRBV3-1 (or the pseudogene TRBV3-2) with TRBJ1-2, with 7 bases lining up with TRBD1. The V gene end was trimmed by 3 bases and the J gene end by 7 bases; junction bases not matched to a gene: 8. Germline CDR1 LGHDT, CDR2 YNNKEL (reference sequence). This CDR3 contains 14 residues. The CDR3, as DNA: TGTGCCAGCAGCCAGGCAGGGGGGTTAGGTGGCTACACCTTC. Protein: CASSQAGGLGGYTF.

This clone occurred a few times. The chain couples TRBV2 to TRBJ2-1, with 12 bases identical to TRBD2. The CDR3 spans 20 residues. The J segment lost 0 bases and the V segment lost 4 bases, leaving 13 bases of the junction unmatched. Germline CDR1 SNHLY, CDR2 FYNNEI. The CDR3 protein is CASSGETGPSGGDSYNEQFF. CDR3 in DNA: TGTGCCAGCAGTGGGGAAACAGGACCTAGCGGGGGGGACTCCTACAATGAGCAGTTCTTC.

This clone was observed once. The DNA for the CDR3 is TGTGCCAGCAATAAGGGGTACACTGAAGCTTTCTTT. Protein sequence: CASNKGYTEAFF. The chain joins TRBV12-3 or TRBV12-4 to TRBJ1-1; D may be TRBD1 (5 bases). The germline V and J ends were trimmed by 7 bases and 3 bases, with 9 bases remaining between them. This CDR3 contains 12 residues.

There are a few counts of this clone. This chain joins TRBV5-5 and TRBJ2-7; weak D call: TRBD1 (6 bases). The germline V and J ends were trimmed by 4 bases and 5 bases, with 19 bases remaining between them. Germline values: CDR1 SGHKS, CDR2 YYEKEE (reference sequence). The CDR3 covers 15 residues. The CDR3 DNA reads as TGTGCCAGCAGCAAAACAGGGAGTAGAAATCACGAGCAGTACTTC. As protein: CASSKTGSRNHEQYF.

The chain is built from TRBV7-9 and TRBJ2-5; the match to TRBD2 covers 12 bases. V was clipped by 1 base and J by 4 bases; unmatched bases: 7. Germline CDR1 reads SEHNR; CDR2 reads FQNEAQ (reference sequence). This CDR3 is built from 17 residues. The CDR3 DNA is TGTGCCAGCAGCTTAGGTAGACTAGCGGGAGCGGTAGAGACCCAGTACTTC. It encodes CASSLGRLAGAVETQYF.

This clone was detected once. This rearrangement joins TRBV30 to TRBJ1-2; TRBD1 agrees at 7 bases. Germline V gene lookup returns CDR1 GTSNPN and CDR2 SVGIG (reference sequence). The CDR3 is 15 amino acids. V lost 3 bases to trimming and J lost 0 bases; unmatched junction nucleotides: 7. CDR3 nucleotide sequence: TGTGCCTGGAGGGGGACCGGGACAGCTAACTATGGCTACACCTTC. This encodes CAWRGTGTANYGYTF.

V usage is TRBV1 and J usage is TRBJ2-7; TRBD2, the table's D call, lacks a check against the DNA. TRBV1 has pseudogene status. The CDR3 is 15 residues long. CDR3 protein: CTSSQGPLGSYEQYF. Here the CDR3 DNA reads TGCACCAGCAGCCAAGGGCCCCTGGGGAGTTACGAGCAGTACTTC.

This clone appeared once. This sequence joins TRBV28 and TRBJ1-2, with 8 bases identical to TRBD1. This CDR3 has 14 amino acids. Trimming removed 6 bases from V and 5 bases from J; junction bases left unmatched: 8. Germline loops: CDR1 MDHEN, CDR2 SYDVKM. The CDR3 is CASSEQGARYGYTF. CDR3 sequence (DNA): TGTGCCAGCAGCGAGCAGGGGGCGAGATATGGCTACACCTTC.

The V gene is TRBV30, the J gene TRBJ2-2, with 9 bases aligning to TRBD2. The CDR3 runs 18 residues. V was clipped by 0 bases and J by 13 bases; unmatched bases: 21. Germline V CDR1 and CDR2: GTSNPN, SVGIG (reference sequence). The CDR3 spells CAWSVPLFGGRVLGALFF. Here the CDR3 DNA reads TGTGCCTGGAGTGTCCCCCTCTTTGGCGGGAGGGTGCTAGGTGCGCTGTTTTTT. The full variable domain, rest sourced from reference TRBV30 and TRBJ2-2, is SQTIHQWPATLVQPVGSPLSLECTVEGTSNPNLYWYRQAAGRGLQLLFYSVGIGQISSEVPQNLSASRPQDRQFILSSKKLLLSDSGFYLCAWSVPLFGGRVLGALFFGEGSRLTVL.

CDR3 nucleotides: TGTGCCAGCAGCCCAGTCCTTAGCATGAACACTGAAGCTTTCTTT. Translated, it gives CASSPVLSMNTEAFF. The chain carries TRBV4-2 and TRBJ1-1; D gene unclear. With 4 bases removed from V and 0 bases from J, the gap between germline ends came to 12 bases. Germline values: CDR1 LGHNA, CDR2 YNFKEQ. The CDR3 length is 15 residues.

The rearrangement joins TRBV7-2 to TRBJ2-3; 15 bases line up with TRBD2. Unmatched junction bases numbered 7, after V lost 5 bases and J lost 4 bases. The CDR3 runs to 17 residues. Per germline, CDR1 SGHTA and CDR2 FQGNSA. The CDR3, as DNA: TGTGCCAGCAGCCGGAGGACTAGCGGGGGGGGCTCAGATACGCAGTATTTT. Amino acid sequence: CASSRRTSGGGSDTQYF.

The V gene is TRBV20-1, the J gene TRBJ1-6; D possibly corresponds to TRBD1 (6 bases). This CDR3 region has 15 residues. Trimming stripped 6 bases from V and 7 bases from J, with 19 bases between. CDR1 is DFQATT and CDR2 is SNEGSKA in the germline V gene (reference sequence). CDR3 sequence: CSASQGNGGNSPLHF. The CDR3 DNA follows: TGCAGTGCAAGTCAGGGGAACGGTGGGAATTCACCCCTCCACTTT.

This clone appeared a few times. V and J are TRBV19 and TRBJ1-5, with 7 bases lining up with TRBD1. Looked up from germline, CDR1 is LNHDA and CDR2 is SQIVND (reference sequence). The V segment lost 6 bases and the J segment 4 bases; nucleotides outside the gene matches: 27. This CDR3 contains 21 residues. DNA for the CDR3: TGTGCCAGTAGCCCACGGAACCCGACGGACAGGTCAATATTAGCAAATCAGCCCCAGCATTTT. The encoded protein is CASSPRNPTDRSILANQPQHF. Together with reference TRBV19 and TRBJ1-5, the CDR3 gives the full variable domain: DGGITQSPKYLFRKEGQNVTLSCEQNLNHDAMYWYRQDPGQGLRLIYYSQIVNDFQKGDIAEGYSVSREKKESFPLTVTSAQKNPTAFYLCASSPRNPTDRSILANQPQHFGDGTRLSIL.

This chain links TRBV28 with TRBJ1-2; 7 nucleotides match TRBD1. The V gene end was trimmed by 7 bases and the J gene end by 4 bases; junction bases not matched to a gene: 12. The length of the CDR3 is 15 residues. Germline CDR1 MDHEN, CDR2 SYDVKM. The CDR3 is CASTRGIGGVYGYTF. CDR3 nucleotide sequence: TGTGCCAGCACCAGGGGAATAGGGGGCGTCTATGGCTACACCTTC.

The gene calls are TRBV15 and TRBJ1-5, with 8 positions matching TRBD1. J gave up 4 bases and V 2 bases, and 10 bases lay outside the gene matches. The CDR3 is 17 amino acids. Looked up from germline, CDR1 is LNHNV and CDR2 is YYDKDF (reference sequence). The CDR3 DNA is TGTGCCACCAGCAGACCAAACAGGGGGGGACGAAATCAGCCCCAGCATTTT. This encodes CATSRPNRGGRNQPQHF.

The genes are TRBV13 and TRBJ2-7; 7 bases are a match to TRBD1. This CDR3 contains 12 residues. Germline CDR1 reads PRHDT; CDR2 reads FYEKMQ (reference sequence). The V gene end was trimmed by 5 bases and the J gene end by 6 bases; junction bases not matched to a gene: 4. CDR3 bases: TGTGCCAGCAGCCTACAGGGGAGCGAGCAGTACTTC. It codes for CASSLQGSEQYF.

V and J are TRBV3-1 (or the pseudogene TRBV3-2) and TRBJ2-2; tentatively, D is TRBD2 (6 bases). V gave up 2 bases and J gave up 1 base, with 11 bases separating them. The CDR3 spans 16 residues. CDR1 is LGHDT, CDR2 YNNKEL, per germline (reference sequence). Here the CDR3 DNA reads TGTGCCAGCAGCCAAATGGGACTCCGGAACACCGGGGAGCTGTTTTTT. It yields the protein CASSQMGLRNTGELFF.

The gene calls are TRBV20-1 and TRBJ1-1; 9 bases are shared with TRBD1. The germline gives CDR1 DFQATT, CDR2 SNEGSKA (reference sequence). Germline trimming cut 3 bases from V and 8 bases from J; bases unmatched to any gene: 10. The CDR3 has 14 amino acids. The chain's CDR3 is CSASQGQGFEEAFF. The CDR3 region has the DNA TGCAGTGCTAGTCAAGGACAGGGGTTCGAGGAAGCTTTCTTT.

V and J are TRBV5-1 and TRBJ2-3; 11 positions agree with TRBD2. CDR3 length: 15 residues. The germline CDR1 and CDR2 sequences are SGHRS and YFSETQ. Trimming took 6 bases from V and 6 from J; bases not matched to a gene: 9. CDR3 loop: CASTPVAGGLDTQYF. The CDR3 nucleotides are TGCGCCAGCACCCCGGTAGCGGGGGGGCTTGATACGCAGTATTTT.

J is TRBJ2-1 and V is TRBV6-1, with D possibly matching TRBD1 (6 bases). The CDR3 consists of 16 residues. Germline V gives CDR1 MNHNS, CDR2 SASEGT. Trimming stripped 3 bases from V and 4 bases from J, with 16 bases between. Here the CDR3 reads CASSDLDSSFYNEQFF. DNA of the CDR3: TGTGCCAGCAGTGATTTGGACAGTTCTTTTTACAATGAGCAGTTCTTC.

The V call is TRBV6-5, the J call TRBJ1-2, with unresolved D. CDR1 MNHEY and CDR2 SVGAGI come from the germline V gene. The CDR3 runs 13 residues. V was clipped by 3 bases and J by 4 bases, with 9 bases between them. CDR3 sequence reads: CASSYGRSYGYTF. The DNA of the CDR3 is TGTGCCAGCAGTTATGGGAGAAGCTATGGCTACACCTTC.

Only a few counts were recorded for this clone. This chain uses TRBV2 with TRBJ2-3, with D possibly being TRBD2 (5 bases). Trimming left V 6 bases short and J 7 bases short, with 17 bases between. The germline CDR1 and CDR2 sequences are SNHLY and FYNNEI. The CDR3 consists of 14 residues. The CDR3 nucleotides are TGTGCCAGCAGCGACTGGCTGTTCGGGAATACGCAGTATTTT. It encodes CASSDWLFGNTQYF.

The chain is built from TRBV29-1 and TRBJ2-7, with 8 nucleotides matching TRBD1. Germline V gene data show CDR1 as SQVTM and CDR2 as ANQGSEA. After removal of 8 bases from V and 6 bases from J, the junction contained 9 bases not matched to a gene. There are 12 residues in the CDR3. CDR3 region: CSTGTGNSEQYF. CDR3 nucleotides: TGCAGCACAGGGACAGGAAACTCCGAGCAGTACTTC.

The chain recombines TRBV19 with TRBJ2-7, with 7 nucleotides matching TRBD1. Germline V gives CDR1 LNHDA, CDR2 SQIVND (reference sequence). CDR3 size: 14 residues. Trimming cost V 6 bases and J 3 bases; bases outside gene matches: 8. The CDR3 nucleotides read TGTGCCAGTAGCCGACAGGGAACTCTCTACGAGCAGTACTTC. Encoded protein: CASSRQGTLYEQYF.

V gene TRBV2 combines with J gene TRBJ2-1, with D possibly TRBD2 on 5 matching bases. V was shortened by 3 bases and J by 14 bases, with 14 bases between the two germline ends. Per germline, CDR1 SNHLY and CDR2 FYNNEI. This CDR3 comprises 12 residues. The CDR3 loop reads CASSEGMSGKFF. In DNA, the CDR3 is TGTGCCAGCAGTGAGGGGATGTCGGGGAAGTTCTTC.

The chain recombines TRBV6-5 with TRBJ1-4; D is perhaps TRBD1 (6 bases). This CDR3 has 14 residues. Germline V gene sequence: CDR1 MNHEY, CDR2 SVGAGI. Trimming pared 6 bases from V and 5 bases from J, leaving 13 bases between. The CDR3 is CASRGEGGNEKLFF. CDR3 bases: TGTGCCAGCAGGGGAGAGGGGGGGAATGAAAAACTGTTTTTT.

This chain links TRBV9 with TRBJ2-1; 9 bases are a match to TRBD2. This CDR3 region has 16 residues. The ends lost 3 bases at V and 8 bases at J; junction bases unmatched: 12. Per germline, CDR1 SGDLS and CDR2 YYNGEE. The CDR3 is CASSAGGGRGIYEQFF. The CDR3 coding sequence is TGTGCCAGCAGCGCCGGGGGCGGGAGGGGCATATATGAGCAGTTCTTC.

This chain's CDR3 is CAWSRAGGTEAFF. The CDR3 coding sequence is TGTGCCTGGAGCAGGGCAGGGGGCACTGAAGCTTTCTTT. The V gene is TRBV30, the J gene TRBJ1-1; 7 bases fit TRBD1. There are 13 residues in the CDR3. V was clipped by 3 bases and J by 4 bases; unmatched bases: 5. Germline V gene sequence: CDR1 GTSNPN, CDR2 SVGIG (reference sequence).